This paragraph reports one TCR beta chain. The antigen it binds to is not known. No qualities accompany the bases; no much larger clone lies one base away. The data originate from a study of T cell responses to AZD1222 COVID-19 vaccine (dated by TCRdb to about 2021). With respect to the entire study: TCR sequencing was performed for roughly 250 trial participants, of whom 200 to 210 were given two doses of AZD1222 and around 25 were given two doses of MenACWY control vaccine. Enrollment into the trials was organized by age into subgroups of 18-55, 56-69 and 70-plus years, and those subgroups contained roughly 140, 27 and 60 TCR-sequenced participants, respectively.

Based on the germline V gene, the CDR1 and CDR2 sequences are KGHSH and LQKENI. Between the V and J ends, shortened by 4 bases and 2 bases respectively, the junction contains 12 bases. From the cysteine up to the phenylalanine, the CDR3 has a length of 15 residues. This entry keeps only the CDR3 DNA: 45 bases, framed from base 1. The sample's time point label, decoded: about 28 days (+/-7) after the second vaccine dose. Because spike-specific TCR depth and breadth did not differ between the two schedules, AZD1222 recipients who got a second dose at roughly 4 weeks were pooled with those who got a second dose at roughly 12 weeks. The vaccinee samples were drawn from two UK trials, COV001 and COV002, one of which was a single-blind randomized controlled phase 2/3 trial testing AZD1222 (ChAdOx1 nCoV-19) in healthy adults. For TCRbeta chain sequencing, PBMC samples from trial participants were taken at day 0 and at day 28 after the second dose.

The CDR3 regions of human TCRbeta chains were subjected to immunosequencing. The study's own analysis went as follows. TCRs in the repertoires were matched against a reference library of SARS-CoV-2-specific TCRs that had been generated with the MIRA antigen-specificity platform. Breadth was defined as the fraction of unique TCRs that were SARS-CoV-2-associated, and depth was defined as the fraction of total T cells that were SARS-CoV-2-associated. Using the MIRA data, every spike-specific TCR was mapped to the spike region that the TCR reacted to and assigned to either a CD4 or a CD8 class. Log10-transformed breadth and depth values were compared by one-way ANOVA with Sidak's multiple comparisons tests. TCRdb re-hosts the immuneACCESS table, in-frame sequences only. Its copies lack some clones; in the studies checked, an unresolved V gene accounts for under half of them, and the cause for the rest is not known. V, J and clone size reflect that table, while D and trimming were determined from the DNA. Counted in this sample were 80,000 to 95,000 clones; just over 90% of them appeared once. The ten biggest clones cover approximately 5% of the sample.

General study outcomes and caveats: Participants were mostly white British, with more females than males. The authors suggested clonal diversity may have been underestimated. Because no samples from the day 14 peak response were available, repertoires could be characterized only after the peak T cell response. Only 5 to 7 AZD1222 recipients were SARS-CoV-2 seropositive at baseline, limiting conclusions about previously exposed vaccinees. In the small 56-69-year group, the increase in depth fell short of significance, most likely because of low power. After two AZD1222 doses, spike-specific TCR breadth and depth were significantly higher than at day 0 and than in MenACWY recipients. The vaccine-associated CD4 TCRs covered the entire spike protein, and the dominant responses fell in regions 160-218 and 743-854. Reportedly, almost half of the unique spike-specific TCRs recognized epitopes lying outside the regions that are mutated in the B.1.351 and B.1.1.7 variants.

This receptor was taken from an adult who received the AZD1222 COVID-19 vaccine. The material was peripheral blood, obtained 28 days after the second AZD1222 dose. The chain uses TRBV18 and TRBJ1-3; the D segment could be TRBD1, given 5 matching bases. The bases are TGTGCCAGCTCACGGCAGGGTGGGGCTGGAAACACCATATATTTT. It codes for CASSRQGGAGNTIYF.